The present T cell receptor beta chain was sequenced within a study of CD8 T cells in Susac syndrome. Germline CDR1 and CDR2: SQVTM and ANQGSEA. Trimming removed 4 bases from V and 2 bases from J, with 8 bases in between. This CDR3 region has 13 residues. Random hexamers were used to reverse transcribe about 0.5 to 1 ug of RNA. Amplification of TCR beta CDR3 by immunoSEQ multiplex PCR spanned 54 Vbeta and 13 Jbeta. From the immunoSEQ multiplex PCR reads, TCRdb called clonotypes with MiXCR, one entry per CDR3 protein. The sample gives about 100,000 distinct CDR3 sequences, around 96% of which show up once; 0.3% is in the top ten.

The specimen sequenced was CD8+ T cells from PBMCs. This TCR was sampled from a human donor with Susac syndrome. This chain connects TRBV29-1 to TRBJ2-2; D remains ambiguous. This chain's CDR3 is CSVVGINTGELFF. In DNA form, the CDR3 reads TGCAGCGTTGTGGGCATTAACACCGGGGAGCTGTTTTTT.